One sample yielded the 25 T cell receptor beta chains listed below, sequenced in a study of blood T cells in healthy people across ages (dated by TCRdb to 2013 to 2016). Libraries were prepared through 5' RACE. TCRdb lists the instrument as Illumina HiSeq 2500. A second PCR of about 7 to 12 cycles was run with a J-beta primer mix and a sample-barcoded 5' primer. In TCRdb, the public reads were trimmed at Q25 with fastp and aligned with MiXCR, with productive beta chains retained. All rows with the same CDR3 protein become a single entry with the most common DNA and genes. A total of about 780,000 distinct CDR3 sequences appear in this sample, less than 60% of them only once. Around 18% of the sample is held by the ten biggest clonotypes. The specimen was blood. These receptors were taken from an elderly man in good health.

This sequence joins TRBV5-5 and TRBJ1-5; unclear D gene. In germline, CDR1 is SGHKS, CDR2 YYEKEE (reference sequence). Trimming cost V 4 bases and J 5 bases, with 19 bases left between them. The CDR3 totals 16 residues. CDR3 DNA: TGTGCCAGCAGCCCGCTCGCATGGGCAGAAGATCAGCCCCAGCATTTT. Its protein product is CASSPLAWAEDQPQHF.

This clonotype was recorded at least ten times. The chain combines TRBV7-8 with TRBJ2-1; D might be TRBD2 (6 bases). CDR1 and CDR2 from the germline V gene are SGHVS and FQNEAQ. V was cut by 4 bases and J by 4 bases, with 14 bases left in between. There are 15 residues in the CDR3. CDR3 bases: TGTGCCAGCAGCTCAAGTGGGACTGATTACAATGAGCAGTTCTTC. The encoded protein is CASSSSGTDYNEQFF.

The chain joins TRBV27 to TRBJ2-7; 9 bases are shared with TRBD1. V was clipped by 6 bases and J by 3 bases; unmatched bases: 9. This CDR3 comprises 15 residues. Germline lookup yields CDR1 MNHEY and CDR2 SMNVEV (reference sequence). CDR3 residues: CASRMTGGPNYEQYF. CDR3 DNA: TGTGCCAGCAGGATGACAGGGGGTCCTAACTACGAGCAGTACTTC.

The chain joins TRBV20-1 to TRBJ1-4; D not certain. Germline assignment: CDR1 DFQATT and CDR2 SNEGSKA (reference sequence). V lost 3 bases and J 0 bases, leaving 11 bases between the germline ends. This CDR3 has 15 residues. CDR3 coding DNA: TGCAGTGCTAGCGGAGTTATTGCAACTAATGAAAAACTGTTTTTT. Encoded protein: CSASGVIATNEKLFF.

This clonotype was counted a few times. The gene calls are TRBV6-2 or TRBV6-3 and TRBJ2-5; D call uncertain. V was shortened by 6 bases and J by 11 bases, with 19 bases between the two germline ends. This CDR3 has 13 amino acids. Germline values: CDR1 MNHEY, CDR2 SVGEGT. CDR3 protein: CASRHPSYNEQYF. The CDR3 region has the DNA TGTGCCAGCAGACACCCCTCGTACAATGAGCAGTACTTC.

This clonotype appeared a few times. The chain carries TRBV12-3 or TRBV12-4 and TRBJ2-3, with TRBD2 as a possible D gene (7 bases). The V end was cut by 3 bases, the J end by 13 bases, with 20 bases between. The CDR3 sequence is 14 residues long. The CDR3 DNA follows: TGTGCCAGCAGTTTGAGGGGGGGCACAGATATGGAGTATTTT. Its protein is CASSLRGGTDMEYF.

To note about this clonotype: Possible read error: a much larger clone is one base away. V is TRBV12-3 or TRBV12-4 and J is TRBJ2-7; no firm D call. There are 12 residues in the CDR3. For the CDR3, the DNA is TGTGCCAGCAGCACCGCTGAAAATGAGCGGTACTTC. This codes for CASSTAENERYF.

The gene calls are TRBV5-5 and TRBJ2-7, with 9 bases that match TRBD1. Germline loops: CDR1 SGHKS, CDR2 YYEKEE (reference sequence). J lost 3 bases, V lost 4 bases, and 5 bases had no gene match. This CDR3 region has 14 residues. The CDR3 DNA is TGTGCCAGCAGCCGAGACAGGGGGATCTACGAGCAGTACTTC. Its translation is CASSRDRGIYEQYF.

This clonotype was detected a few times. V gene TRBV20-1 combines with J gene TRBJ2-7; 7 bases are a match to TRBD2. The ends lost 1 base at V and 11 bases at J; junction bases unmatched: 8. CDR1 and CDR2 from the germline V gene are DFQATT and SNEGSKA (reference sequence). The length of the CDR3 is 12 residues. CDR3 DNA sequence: TGCAGTGCTAGAGTTGGGGGGGACTATGAGTACTTC. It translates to CSARVGGDYEYF.

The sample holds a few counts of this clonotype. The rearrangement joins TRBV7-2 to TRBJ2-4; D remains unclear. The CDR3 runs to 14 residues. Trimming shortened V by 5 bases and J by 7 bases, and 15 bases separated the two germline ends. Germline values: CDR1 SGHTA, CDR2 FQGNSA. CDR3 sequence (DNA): TGTGCCAGCAGCAAAGCTCCCCCGTCTAACATTCAGTACTTC. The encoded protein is CASSKAPPSNIQYF. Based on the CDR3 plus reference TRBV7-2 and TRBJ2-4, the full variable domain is GAGVSQSPSNKVTEKGKDVELRCDPISGHTALYWYRQSLGQGLEFLIYFQGNSAPDKSGLPSDRFSAERTGGSVSTLTIQRTQQEDSAVYLCASSKAPPSNIQYFGAGTRLSVL.

In DNA, the CDR3 is TGTGCCAGCAGTAAGGGGGACTACCAAGAGACCCAGTACTTC. It specifies CASSKGDYQETQYF. The chain has TRBV6-5 and TRBJ2-5; D possibly uses TRBD1 or TRBD2 (6 bases each). V lost 5 bases, J lost 0 bases, and 10 bases lay in between. The germline gives CDR1 MNHEY, CDR2 SVGAGI. The CDR3 contains 14 residues.

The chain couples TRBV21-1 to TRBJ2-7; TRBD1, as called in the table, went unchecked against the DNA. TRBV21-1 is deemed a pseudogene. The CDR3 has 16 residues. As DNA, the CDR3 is TGTGCCAGCAGCAAAGGGGGCGACAGGGCCCGCTACGAGCAGTACTTC. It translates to CASSKGGDRARYEQYF.

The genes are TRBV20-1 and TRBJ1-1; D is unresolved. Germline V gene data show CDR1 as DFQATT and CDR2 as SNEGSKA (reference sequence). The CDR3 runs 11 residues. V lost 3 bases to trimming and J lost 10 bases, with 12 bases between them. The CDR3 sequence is CSARAVNSAFF. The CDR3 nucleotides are TGCAGTGCTAGGGCCGTGAATTCAGCTTTCTTT.

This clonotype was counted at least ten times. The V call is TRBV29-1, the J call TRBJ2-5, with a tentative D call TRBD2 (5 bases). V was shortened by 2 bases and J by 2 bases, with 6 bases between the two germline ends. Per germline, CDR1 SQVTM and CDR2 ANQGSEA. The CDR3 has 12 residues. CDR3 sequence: CSVESGQETQYF. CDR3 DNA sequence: TGCAGCGTTGAAAGCGGACAAGAGACCCAGTACTTC.

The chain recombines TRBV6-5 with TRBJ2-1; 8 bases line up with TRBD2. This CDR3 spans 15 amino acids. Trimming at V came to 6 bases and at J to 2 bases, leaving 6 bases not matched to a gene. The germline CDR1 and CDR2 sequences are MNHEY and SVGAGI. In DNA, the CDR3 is TGTGCCAGCAGACCGGGACTAGGGGCCTACAATGAGCAGTTCTTC. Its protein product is CASRPGLGAYNEQFF.

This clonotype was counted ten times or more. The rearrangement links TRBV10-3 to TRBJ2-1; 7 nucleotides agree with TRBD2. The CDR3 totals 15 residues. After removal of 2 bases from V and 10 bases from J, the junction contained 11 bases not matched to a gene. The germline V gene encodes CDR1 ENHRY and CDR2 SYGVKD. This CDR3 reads CAISEQSGTGREQFF. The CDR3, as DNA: TGTGCCATCAGTGAGCAAAGCGGGACCGGTCGAGAGCAGTTCTTC.

The CDR3 loop is CASTGGLSSGANVLTF. CDR3 DNA sequence: TGTGCCAGTACTGGCGGGTTGAGCTCTGGGGCCAACGTCCTGACTTTC. This chain joins TRBV19 and TRBJ2-6, with a tentative D call TRBD2 (5 bases). The germline V gene encodes CDR1 LNHDA and CDR2 SQIVND (reference sequence). The CDR3 is made up of 16 amino acids. V lost 7 bases and J lost 0, with 13 bases in between.

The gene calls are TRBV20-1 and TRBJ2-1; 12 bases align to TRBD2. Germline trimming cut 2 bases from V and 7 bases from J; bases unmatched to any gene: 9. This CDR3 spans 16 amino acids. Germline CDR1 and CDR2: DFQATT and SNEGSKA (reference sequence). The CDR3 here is CSARFPTSGSRNEQFF. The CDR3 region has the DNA TGCAGTGCTAGATTCCCGACTAGCGGGAGCAGGAATGAGCAGTTCTTC.

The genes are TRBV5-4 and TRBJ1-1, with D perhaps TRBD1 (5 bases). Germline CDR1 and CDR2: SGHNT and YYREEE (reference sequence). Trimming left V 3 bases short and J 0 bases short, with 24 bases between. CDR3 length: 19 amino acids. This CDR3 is CASSWFGGRDSPLNTEAFF. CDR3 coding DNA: TGTGCCAGCAGCTGGTTCGGAGGACGGGACTCCCCCCTGAACACTGAAGCTTTCTTT.

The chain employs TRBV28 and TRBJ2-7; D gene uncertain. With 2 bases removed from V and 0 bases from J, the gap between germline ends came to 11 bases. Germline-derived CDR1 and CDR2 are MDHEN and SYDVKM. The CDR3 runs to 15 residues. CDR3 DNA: TGTGCCAGCAGTTTAGGCCACTGGAGCTCCTACGAGCAGTACTTC. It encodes CASSLGHWSSYEQYF.

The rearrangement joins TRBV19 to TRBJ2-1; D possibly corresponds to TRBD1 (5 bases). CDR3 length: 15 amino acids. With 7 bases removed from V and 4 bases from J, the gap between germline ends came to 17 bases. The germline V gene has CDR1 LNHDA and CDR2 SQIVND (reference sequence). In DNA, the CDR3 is TGTGCCAGTACCCAGGGTCCGGACACTTACAATGAGCAGTTCTTC. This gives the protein CASTQGPDTYNEQFF. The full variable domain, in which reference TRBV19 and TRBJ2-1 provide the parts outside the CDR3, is DGGITQSPKYLFRKEGQNVTLSCEQNLNHDAMYWYRQDPGQGLRLIYYSQIVNDFQKGDIAEGYSVSREKKESFPLTVTSAQKNPTAFYLCASTQGPDTYNEQFFGPGTRLTVL.

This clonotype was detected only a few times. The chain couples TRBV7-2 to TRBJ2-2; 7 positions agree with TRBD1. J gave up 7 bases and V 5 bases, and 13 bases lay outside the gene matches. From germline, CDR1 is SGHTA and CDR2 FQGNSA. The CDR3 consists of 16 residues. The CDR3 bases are TGTGCCAGCAGCCCTTATCGACAGGGACGGGACGGGGAGCTGTTTTTT. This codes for CASSPYRQGRDGELFF.

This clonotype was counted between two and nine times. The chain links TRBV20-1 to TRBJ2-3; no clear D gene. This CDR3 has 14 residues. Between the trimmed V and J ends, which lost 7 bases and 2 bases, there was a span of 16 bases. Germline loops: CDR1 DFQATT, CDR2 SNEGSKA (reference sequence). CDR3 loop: CSGETRPDTDTQYF. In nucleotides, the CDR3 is TGCAGTGGAGAGACGCGCCCTGACACAGATACGCAGTATTTT.

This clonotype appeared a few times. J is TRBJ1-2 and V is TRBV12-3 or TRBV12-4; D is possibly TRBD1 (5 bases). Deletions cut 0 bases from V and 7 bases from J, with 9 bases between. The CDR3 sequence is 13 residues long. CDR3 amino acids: CASSLAGAGGYTF. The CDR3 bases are TGTGCCAGCAGTTTAGCAGGGGCCGGTGGCTACACCTTC.

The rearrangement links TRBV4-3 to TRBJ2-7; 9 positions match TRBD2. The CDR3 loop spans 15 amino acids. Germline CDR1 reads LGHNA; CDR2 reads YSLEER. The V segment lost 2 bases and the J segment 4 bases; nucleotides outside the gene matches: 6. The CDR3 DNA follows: TGCGCCAGCAGCCAAACGGGACTAGCTGAGTACGAGCAGTACTTC. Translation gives CASSQTGLAEYEQYF.